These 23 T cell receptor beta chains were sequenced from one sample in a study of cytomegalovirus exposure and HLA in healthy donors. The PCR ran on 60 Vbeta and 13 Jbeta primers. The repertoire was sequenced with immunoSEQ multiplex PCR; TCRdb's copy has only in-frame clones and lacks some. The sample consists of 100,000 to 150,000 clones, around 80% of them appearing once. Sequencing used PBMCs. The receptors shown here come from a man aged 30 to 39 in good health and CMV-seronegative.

CDR3 DNA sequence: TGTGCCAGCAGCACCCGGGGACAGGGGGCGCAGGATGGCTACACCTTC. This gives the protein CASSTRGQGAQDGYTF. V is TRBV7-6 and J is TRBJ1-2, with 12 bases fitting TRBD1. The ends lost 5 bases at V and 6 bases at J; junction bases unmatched: 10. Looked up from germline, CDR1 is SGHVS and CDR2 is FNYEAQ. The CDR3 is made up of 16 amino acids.

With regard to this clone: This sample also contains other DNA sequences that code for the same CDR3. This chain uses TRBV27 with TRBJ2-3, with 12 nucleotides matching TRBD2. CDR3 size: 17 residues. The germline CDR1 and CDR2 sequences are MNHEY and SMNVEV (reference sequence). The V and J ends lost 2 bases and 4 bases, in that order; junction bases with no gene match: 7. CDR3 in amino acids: CASSLNRLAGGADTQYF. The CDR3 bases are TGTGCCAGCAGTTTAAACCGGCTAGCGGGGGGGGCAGATACGCAGTATTTT.

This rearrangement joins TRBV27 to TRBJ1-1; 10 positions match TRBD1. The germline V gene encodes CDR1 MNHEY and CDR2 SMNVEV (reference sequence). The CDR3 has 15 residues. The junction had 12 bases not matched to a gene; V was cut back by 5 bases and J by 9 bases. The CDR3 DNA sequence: TGTGCCAGCAGTAATTTTGACAGGGGGCTGAATAAAGCTTTCTTT. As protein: CASSNFDRGLNKAFF.

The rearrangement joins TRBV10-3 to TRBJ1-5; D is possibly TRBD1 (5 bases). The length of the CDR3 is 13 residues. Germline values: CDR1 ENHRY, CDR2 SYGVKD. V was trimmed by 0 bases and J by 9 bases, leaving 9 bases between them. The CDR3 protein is CAISESGVTPQHF. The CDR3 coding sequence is TGTGCCATCAGTGAGTCAGGGGTAACGCCCCAGCATTTT.

The CDR3 here is CASSLGGGTTYNEQFF. The CDR3 DNA sequence: TGTGCCAGCAGCTTAGGAGGGGGAACAACCTACAATGAGCAGTTCTTC. V is TRBV7-7 and J is TRBJ2-1, with D tentatively TRBD1 (6 bases). Germline CDR1 is SSHAT and CDR2 is FNYEAQ (reference sequence). Trimming shortened V by 1 base and J by 2 bases, and 12 bases separated the two germline ends. CDR3 length: 16 amino acids.

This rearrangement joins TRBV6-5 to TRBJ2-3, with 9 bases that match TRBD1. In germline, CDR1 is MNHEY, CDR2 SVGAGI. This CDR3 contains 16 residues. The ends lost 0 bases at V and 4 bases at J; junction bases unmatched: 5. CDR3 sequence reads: CASSYSGTGPPDTQYF. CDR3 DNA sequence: TGTGCCAGCAGTTACTCGGGGACAGGGCCTCCAGATACGCAGTATTTT.

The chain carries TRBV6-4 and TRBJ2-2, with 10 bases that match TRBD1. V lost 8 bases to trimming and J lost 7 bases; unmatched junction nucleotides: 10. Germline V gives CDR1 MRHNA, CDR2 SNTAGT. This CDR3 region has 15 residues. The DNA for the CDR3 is TGTGCCAGCGCGAAAGGACAGGGGGATTTCGGGGAGCTGTTTTTT. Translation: CASAKGQGDFGELFF.

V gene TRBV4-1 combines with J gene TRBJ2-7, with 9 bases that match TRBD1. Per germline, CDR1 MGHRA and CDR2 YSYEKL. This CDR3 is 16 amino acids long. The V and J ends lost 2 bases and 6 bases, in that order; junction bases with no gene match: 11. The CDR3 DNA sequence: TGCGCCAGCAGCCAACTTACCGGGACAGGGAACGGCGAGCAGTACTTC. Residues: CASSQLTGTGNGEQYF.

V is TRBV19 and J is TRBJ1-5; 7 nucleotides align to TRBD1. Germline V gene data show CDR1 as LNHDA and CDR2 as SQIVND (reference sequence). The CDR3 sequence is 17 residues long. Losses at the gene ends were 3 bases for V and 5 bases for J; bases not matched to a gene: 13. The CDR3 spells CASSIPISGQVDQPQHF. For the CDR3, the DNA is TGTGCCAGTAGTATTCCCATATCTGGACAGGTGGATCAGCCCCAGCATTTT.

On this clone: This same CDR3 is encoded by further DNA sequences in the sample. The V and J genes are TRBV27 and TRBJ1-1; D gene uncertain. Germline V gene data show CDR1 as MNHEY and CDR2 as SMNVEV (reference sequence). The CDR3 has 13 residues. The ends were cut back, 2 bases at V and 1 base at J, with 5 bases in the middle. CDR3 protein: CASSLGGNTEAFF. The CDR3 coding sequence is TGTGCCAGCAGTTTAGGAGGGAACACTGAAGCTTTCTTT.

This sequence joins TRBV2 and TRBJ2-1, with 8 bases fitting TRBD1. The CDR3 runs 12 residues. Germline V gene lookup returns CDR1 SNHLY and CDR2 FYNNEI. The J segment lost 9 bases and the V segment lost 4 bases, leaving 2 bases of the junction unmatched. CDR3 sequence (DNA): TGTGCCAGCAGTGTAGACAGGGGTGAGCAGTTCTTC. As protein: CASSVDRGEQFF.

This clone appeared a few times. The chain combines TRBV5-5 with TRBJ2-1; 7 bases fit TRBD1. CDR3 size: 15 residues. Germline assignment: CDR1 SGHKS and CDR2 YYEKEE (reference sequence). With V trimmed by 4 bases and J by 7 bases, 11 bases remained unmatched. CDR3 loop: CASSTGQSFGNEQFF. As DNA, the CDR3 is TGTGCCAGCAGCACGGGACAGTCCTTTGGGAATGAGCAGTTCTTC.

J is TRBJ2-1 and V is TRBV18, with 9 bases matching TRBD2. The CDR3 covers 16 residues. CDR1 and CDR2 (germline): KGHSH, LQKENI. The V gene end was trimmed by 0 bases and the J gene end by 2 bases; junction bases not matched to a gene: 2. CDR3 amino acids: CASSPPAGGPYNEQFF. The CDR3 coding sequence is TGTGCCAGCTCACCACCAGCGGGGGGCCCCTACAATGAGCAGTTCTTC. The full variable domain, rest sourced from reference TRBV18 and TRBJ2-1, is NAGVMQNPRHLVRRRGQEARLRCSPMKGHSHVYWYRQLPEEGLKFMVYLQKENIIDESGMPKERFSAEFPKEGPSILRIQQVVRGDSAAYFCASSPPAGGPYNEQFFGPGTRLTVL.

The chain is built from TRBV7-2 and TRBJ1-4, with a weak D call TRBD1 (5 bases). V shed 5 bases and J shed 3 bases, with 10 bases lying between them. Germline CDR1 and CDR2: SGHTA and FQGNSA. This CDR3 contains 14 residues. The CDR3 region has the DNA TGTGCCAGCAGCAGGACACCAGCTAATGAAAAACTGTTTTTT. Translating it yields CASSRTPANEKLFF.

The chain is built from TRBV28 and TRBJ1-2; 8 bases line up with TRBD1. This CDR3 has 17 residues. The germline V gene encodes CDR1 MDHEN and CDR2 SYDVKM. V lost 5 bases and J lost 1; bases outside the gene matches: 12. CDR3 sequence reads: CASSLRAGTGFNYGYTF. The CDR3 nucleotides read TGTGCCAGCAGTCTCCGCGCGGGGACAGGATTTAACTATGGCTACACCTTC.

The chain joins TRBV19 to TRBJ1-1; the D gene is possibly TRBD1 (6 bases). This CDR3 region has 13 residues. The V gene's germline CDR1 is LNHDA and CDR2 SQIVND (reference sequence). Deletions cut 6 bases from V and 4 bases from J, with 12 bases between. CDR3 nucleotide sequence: TGTGCCAGTAGCGAGACAGGAGGCACTGAAGCTTTCTTT. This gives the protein CASSETGGTEAFF.

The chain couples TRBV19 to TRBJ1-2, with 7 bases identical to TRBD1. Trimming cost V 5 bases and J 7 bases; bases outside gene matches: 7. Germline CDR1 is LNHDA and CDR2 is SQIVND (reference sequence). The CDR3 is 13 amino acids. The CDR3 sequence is CASSFPGQSGYTF. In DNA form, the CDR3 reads TGTGCCAGTAGTTTCCCGGGACAGTCTGGCTACACCTTC.

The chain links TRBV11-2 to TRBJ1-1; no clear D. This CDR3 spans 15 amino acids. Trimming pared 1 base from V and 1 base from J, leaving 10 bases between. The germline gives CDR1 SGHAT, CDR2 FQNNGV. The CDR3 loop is CASSLVPSGNTEAFF. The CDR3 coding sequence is TGTGCCAGCAGCTTAGTACCCTCGGGGAACACTGAAGCTTTCTTT.

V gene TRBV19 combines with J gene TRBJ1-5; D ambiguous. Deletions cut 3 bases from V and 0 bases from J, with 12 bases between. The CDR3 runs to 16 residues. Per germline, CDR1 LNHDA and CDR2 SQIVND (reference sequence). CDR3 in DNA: TGTGCCAGTAGTATCCTCCGCCAGGATAGCAATCAGCCCCAGCATTTT. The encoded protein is CASSILRQDSNQPQHF.

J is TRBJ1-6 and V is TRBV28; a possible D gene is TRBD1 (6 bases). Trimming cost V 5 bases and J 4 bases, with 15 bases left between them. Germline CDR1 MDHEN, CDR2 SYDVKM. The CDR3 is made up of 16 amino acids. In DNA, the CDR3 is TGTGCCAGCAGTCCCGGAGGCAGGGGATATAATTCACCCCTCCACTTT. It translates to CASSPGGRGYNSPLHF.

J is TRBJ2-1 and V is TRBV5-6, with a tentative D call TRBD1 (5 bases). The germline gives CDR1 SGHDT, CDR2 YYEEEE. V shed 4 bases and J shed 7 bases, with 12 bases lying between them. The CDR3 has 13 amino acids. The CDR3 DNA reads TGTGCCAGCAGCCCGGACATCCCGAATGAGCAGTTCTTC. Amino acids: CASSPDIPNEQFF.

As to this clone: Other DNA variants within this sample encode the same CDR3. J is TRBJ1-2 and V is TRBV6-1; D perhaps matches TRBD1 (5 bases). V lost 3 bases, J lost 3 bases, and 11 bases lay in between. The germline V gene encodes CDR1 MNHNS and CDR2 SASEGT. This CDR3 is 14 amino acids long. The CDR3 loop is CASSEADSHYGYTF. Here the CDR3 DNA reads TGTGCCAGCAGTGAGGCTGACAGCCACTATGGCTACACCTTC.

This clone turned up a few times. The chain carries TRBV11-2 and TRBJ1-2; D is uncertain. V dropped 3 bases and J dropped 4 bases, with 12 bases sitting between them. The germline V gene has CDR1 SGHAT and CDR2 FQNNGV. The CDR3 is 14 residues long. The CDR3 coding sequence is TGTGCCAGCAGCTTGCAACAAACCCTCTATGGCTACACCTTC. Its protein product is CASSLQQTLYGYTF.